These T cell receptor beta chains were read from a single sample in a study of CD8+ T cells in alopecia areata. The table came from immunoSEQ multiplex PCR; TCRdb's copy has only in-frame clones and leaves some out. The sample records 95,000 to 110,000 clones, roughly 84% being singletons. The source material was CD8+ T cells sorted from blood, sampled at week 24, from a patient treated with tofacitinib. These receptor sequences come from a human donor with alopecia areata. Both conserved end residues are part of each CDR3. Each record gives: CDR3 length, D gene, clone size, V gene, J gene, CDR3 DNA, CDR3 protein. A D gene is named only where the DNA matches it firmly. Some rows have no size entry. The others give once, few or many, or a class for an expanded clone.

len: 14; d_gene: .; abundance: once; v_gene: TRBV4-2; j_gene: TRBJ2-7; CDR3nt: TGTGCCAGCAGCCATATGACGGACTCCTACGAGCAGTACTTC; CDR3aa: CASSHMTDSYEQYF
len: 13; d_gene: TRBD1; abundance: once; v_gene: TRBV29-1; j_gene: TRBJ2-7; CDR3nt: TGCAGCGTTGTGGACAGGTCGACCTACGAGCAGTACTTC; CDR3aa: CSVVDRSTYEQYF
len: 14; d_gene: TRBD2; abundance: .; v_gene: TRBV11-2; j_gene: TRBJ2-3; CDR3nt: TGTGCCAGCCAGTGGGCGGGGGGCGGTGATACGCAGTATTTT; CDR3aa: CASQWAGGGDTQYF
len: 14; d_gene: .; abundance: .; v_gene: TRBV5-1; j_gene: TRBJ1-2; CDR3nt: TGCGCCAGCAGCGATTCCGGGACCAACTATGGCTACACCTTC; CDR3aa: CASSDSGTNYGYTF
len: 14; d_gene: .; abundance: few; v_gene: TRBV5-6; j_gene: TRBJ2-7; CDR3nt: TGTGCCAGCAGCTTCTTCACCGCAGGACCGGAGCAGTACTTC; CDR3aa: CASSFFTAGPEQYF
len: 13; d_gene: .; abundance: few; v_gene: TRBV29-1; j_gene: TRBJ2-1; CDR3nt: TGCAGCGTTGAACCCCCGGAGGACAATGAGCAGTTCTTC; CDR3aa: CSVEPPEDNEQFF
len: 15; d_gene: TRBD2; abundance: once; v_gene: TRBV7-8; j_gene: TRBJ2-1; CDR3nt: TGTGCCAGCAGCCTAGGGGGAGGACTAGCGAATGAGCAGTTCTTC; CDR3aa: CASSLGGGLANEQFF
len: 15; d_gene: .; abundance: .; v_gene: TRBV5-5; j_gene: TRBJ2-7; CDR3nt: TGTGCCAGCAGCCAGAAAGGGGCGGGTCCAGACGAGCAGTACTTC; CDR3aa: CASSQKGAGPDEQYF
len: 16; d_gene: .; abundance: .; v_gene: TRBV19; j_gene: TRBJ2-2; CDR3nt: TGTGCCAGTAGTATTCCGGGCGGCGCGAACACCGGGGAGCTGTTTTTT; CDR3aa: CASSIPGGANTGELFF
len: 12; d_gene: .; abundance: .; v_gene: TRBV2; j_gene: TRBJ1-2; CDR3nt: TGTGCCAACCGACAGAGAAACTATGGCTACACCTTC; CDR3aa: CANRQRNYGYTF
len: 16; d_gene: TRBD1; abundance: few; v_gene: TRBV7-9; j_gene: TRBJ2-1; CDR3nt: TGTGCCAGCAGCCCCCTGAGGACAGGGGGCCTCAATGAGCAGTTCTTC; CDR3aa: CASSPLRTGGLNEQFF
len: 17; d_gene: .; abundance: .; v_gene: TRBV21-1; j_gene: TRBJ2-2; CDR3nt: TGTGCCAGCAGCGTACACCACAGAGGCGCGAACACCGGGGAGCTGTTTTTT; CDR3aa: CASSVHHRGANTGELFF
len: 15; d_gene: TRBD1; abundance: .; v_gene: TRBV4-1; j_gene: TRBJ2-7; CDR3nt: TGCGCCAGCAGCCAAACCGGGACAGGGACGAACGAGCAGTACTTC; CDR3aa: CASSQTGTGTNEQYF
len: 15; d_gene: TRBD1; abundance: .; v_gene: TRBV7-3; j_gene: TRBJ1-2; CDR3nt: TGCGCCAGCAGCCAAGATAGGACAGGGCAATATGGCTACACCTTC; CDR3aa: CASSQDRTGQYGYTF
len: 15; d_gene: TRBD2; abundance: .; v_gene: TRBV19; j_gene: TRBJ2-1; CDR3nt: TGTGCCAGTAGCATGACTAGCGGGGGATTCGATGAGCAGTTCTTC; CDR3aa: CASSMTSGGFDEQFF
len: 11; d_gene: .; abundance: .; v_gene: TRBV7-9; j_gene: TRBJ2-7; CDR3nt: TGTGCCAGCAGCTCTGCCTACGAGCAGTACTTC; CDR3aa: CASSSAYEQYF
len: 15; d_gene: .; abundance: once; v_gene: TRBV11-2; j_gene: TRBJ2-3; CDR3nt: TGTGCCAGCAGTCTCGGACCGCAAGGGTTCGATACGCAGTATTTT; CDR3aa: CASSLGPQGFDTQYF
len: 16; d_gene: TRBD2; abundance: .; v_gene: TRBV18; j_gene: TRBJ2-1; CDR3nt: TGTGCCAGCTCACCGGAAGCGGGGGGTCACTACAATGAGCAGTTCTTC; CDR3aa: CASSPEAGGHYNEQFF
len: 15; d_gene: .; abundance: .; v_gene: TRBV7-8; j_gene: TRBJ2-6; CDR3nt: TGTGCCAGCAGAAAACAGGAGTCTGGGGCCAACGTCCTGACTTTC; CDR3aa: CASRKQESGANVLTF
len: 17; d_gene: .; abundance: .; v_gene: TRBV14; j_gene: TRBJ2-3; CDR3nt: TGTGCCAGCAGCCCTGGTGACCGGGACCCGGGGAGAAATACGCAGTATTTT; CDR3aa: CASSPGDRDPGRNTQYF
len: 18; d_gene: TRBD2; abundance: .; v_gene: TRBV7-2; j_gene: TRBJ2-6; CDR3nt: TGTGCCAGCAGCCCCTTGGGGGGGTCTATCTCTGGGGCCAACGTCCTGACTTTC; CDR3aa: CASSPLGGSISGANVLTF
len: 16; d_gene: .; abundance: .; v_gene: TRBV18; j_gene: TRBJ2-3; CDR3nt: TGTGCCAGCTCGCCCTCACCGGGACCCGGGACAGATACGCAGTATTTT; CDR3aa: CASSPSPGPGTDTQYF
len: 14; d_gene: TRBD1; abundance: .; v_gene: TRBV30; j_gene: TRBJ1-6; CDR3nt: TGTGCCTGGGACCCGGGACAGGGGAATTCACCCCTCCACTTT; CDR3aa: CAWDPGQGNSPLHF
len: 11; d_gene: TRBD2; abundance: .; v_gene: TRBV27; j_gene: TRBJ2-7; CDR3nt: TGTGCCAGCAGTGGCGGGGGATTGCAGTACTTC; CDR3aa: CASSGGGLQYF
len: 13; d_gene: .; abundance: once; v_gene: TRBV27; j_gene: TRBJ2-7; CDR3nt: TGTGCCAGCAGTTTATCGAGGGCAGCCGAGCAGTACTTC; CDR3aa: CASSLSRAAEQYF
len: 13; d_gene: .; abundance: few; v_gene: TRBV29-1; j_gene: TRBJ2-7; CDR3nt: TGCAGCGGAAATCCGGGACAAGTCTACGAGCAGTACTTC; CDR3aa: CSGNPGQVYEQYF
len: 17; d_gene: .; abundance: .; v_gene: TRBV15; j_gene: TRBJ2-1; CDR3nt: TGTGCCACCAGCAGAGATCAGGGCTGGGAATATAACAATGAGCAGTTCTTC; CDR3aa: CATSRDQGWEYNNEQFF
len: 20; d_gene: TRBD2; abundance: .; v_gene: TRBV7-6; j_gene: TRBJ2-5; CDR3nt: TGTGCCAGCAGCGGGACGTTAGCGGGACGAACTTTCCGGTACCAAGAGACCCAGTACTTC; CDR3aa: CASSGTLAGRTFRYQETQYF
len: 13; d_gene: .; abundance: .; v_gene: TRBV27; j_gene: TRBJ2-2; CDR3nt: TGTGCCAGCAGTTTATCGAACACCGGGGAGCTGTTTTTT; CDR3aa: CASSLSNTGELFF
len: 15; d_gene: .; abundance: .; v_gene: TRBV6-5; j_gene: TRBJ2-7; CDR3nt: TGTGCCAGCAGTTACTCGAGATCAGGGTCCTACGAGCAGTACTTC; CDR3aa: CASSYSRSGSYEQYF
len: 14; d_gene: .; abundance: .; v_gene: TRBV11-2; j_gene: TRBJ1-1; CDR3nt: TGTGCCAGCAGCTTATTAACGCGGAACACTGAAGCTTTCTTT; CDR3aa: CASSLLTRNTEAFF
len: 14; d_gene: .; abundance: .; v_gene: TRBV27; j_gene: TRBJ2-3; CDR3nt: TGTGCCAGCAGTTTCCTAGGGCTCACAGATACGCAGTATTTT; CDR3aa: CASSFLGLTDTQYF
len: 13; d_gene: .; abundance: .; v_gene: TRBV7-9; j_gene: TRBJ2-7; CDR3nt: TGTGCCAGCAGCTTTGACGGCTTTAGCGAGCAGTACTTC; CDR3aa: CASSFDGFSEQYF
len: 13; d_gene: .; abundance: .; v_gene: TRBV5-6; j_gene: TRBJ2-7; CDR3nt: TGTGCCAGCAGCTACTCAGGGGATTACGAGCAGTACTTC; CDR3aa: CASSYSGDYEQYF
len: 15; d_gene: TRBD1; abundance: .; v_gene: TRBV2; j_gene: TRBJ2-7; CDR3nt: TGTGCCAGCAGTGAGACAGGGGAATTCACCTACGAGCAGTACTTC; CDR3aa: CASSETGEFTYEQYF
len: 15; d_gene: TRBD2; abundance: .; v_gene: TRBV2; j_gene: TRBJ2-3; CDR3nt: TGTGCCAGCAGGGATGGACTAGAAGACACAGATACGCAGTATTTT; CDR3aa: CASRDGLEDTDTQYF
len: 13; d_gene: .; abundance: .; v_gene: TRBV2; j_gene: TRBJ1-1; CDR3nt: TGTGCCAGCAGGCAGGGGAGGGAAACTGAAGCTTTCTTT; CDR3aa: CASRQGRETEAFF
len: 15; d_gene: TRBD2; abundance: .; v_gene: TRBV5-4; j_gene: TRBJ2-3; CDR3nt: TGTGCCAGCAGCTTGGCTAGCGGGGCAACAGATACGCAGTATTTT; CDR3aa: CASSLASGATDTQYF
len: 15; d_gene: TRBD1; abundance: once; v_gene: TRBV23-1; j_gene: TRBJ1-5; CDR3nt: TGCGCCAGCAGTCAGGCCACAGGGGGAAATCAGCCCCAGCATTTT; CDR3aa: CASSQATGGNQPQHF
len: 11; d_gene: .; abundance: .; v_gene: TRBV2; j_gene: TRBJ2-1; CDR3nt: TGTGCCAGCGGAGGGTACTATGAGCAGTTCTTC; CDR3aa: CASGGYYEQFF
len: 11; d_gene: .; abundance: .; v_gene: TRBV28; j_gene: TRBJ2-1; CDR3nt: TGTGCCAGCAGTCCCCAAGATGAGCAGTTCTTC; CDR3aa: CASSPQDEQFF
len: 15; d_gene: .; abundance: once; v_gene: TRBV27; j_gene: TRBJ1-1; CDR3nt: TGTGCCAGCAGTCCCCTCGGTATTTTGAACACTGAAGCTTTCTTT; CDR3aa: CASSPLGILNTEAFF
len: 11; d_gene: .; abundance: .; v_gene: TRBV29-1; j_gene: TRBJ1-1; CDR3nt: TGCAGCGCCCGCCAGGGAAATGAAGCTTTCTTT; CDR3aa: CSARQGNEAFF
len: 15; d_gene: .; abundance: .; v_gene: TRBV7-9; j_gene: TRBJ2-5; CDR3nt: TGTGCCAGCAGCCCGAGGCTAGCTGAACAAGAGACCCAGTACTTC; CDR3aa: CASSPRLAEQETQYF
len: 15; d_gene: .; abundance: .; v_gene: TRBV2; j_gene: TRBJ2-1; CDR3nt: TGTGCCAGCAGTGAAAGGACAGCACTGTACAATGAGCAGTTCTTC; CDR3aa: CASSERTALYNEQFF
len: 17; d_gene: .; abundance: .; v_gene: TRBV4-1; j_gene: TRBJ2-6; CDR3nt: TGCGCCAGCAGCCAAAGACCGGGACGCTCTGGGGCCAACGTCCTGACTTTC; CDR3aa: CASSQRPGRSGANVLTF
len: 11; d_gene: .; abundance: few; v_gene: TRBV7-3; j_gene: TRBJ2-7; CDR3nt: TGTGCCAGCAGCCCTGGCTACGAGCAGTACTTC; CDR3aa: CASSPGYEQYF
len: 14; d_gene: TRBD2; abundance: .; v_gene: TRBV5-1; j_gene: TRBJ2-3; CDR3nt: TGCGCCAGCGGGGCTAGCGGATTCACAGATACGCAGTATTTT; CDR3aa: CASGASGFTDTQYF
len: 14; d_gene: .; abundance: .; v_gene: TRBV11-2; j_gene: TRBJ1-1; CDR3nt: TGTGCCAGCAGCTTAGACAGGGGAGGCACTGAAGCTTTCTTT; CDR3aa: CASSLDRGGTEAFF